One and the same sample provided the 13 T cell receptor beta chains below, sequenced in a study of response to subunit inactivated influenza vaccine. Each CDR3 protein gets one entry after TCRdb re-called the RT-PCR reads with MiXCR. Here the sample spans about 580,000 distinct CDR3 sequences, about 14% being singletons. This material consisted of PBMCs from blood, taken 12 days after vaccination. All receptors come from a man between 50 and 59 years old who received an inactivated influenza vaccine.

This clonotype has only a few counts. V and J are TRBV11-2 and TRBJ2-7; the D is unclear. Per the germline V gene, CDR1 is SGHAT and CDR2 is FQNNGV. V was pared by 0 bases and J by 1 base, with 7 bases between. The CDR3 runs 14 residues. The CDR3 protein is CASSLDGHSYEQYF. CDR3 coding DNA: TGTGCCAGCAGCTTAGATGGGCATTCCTACGAGCAGTACTTC.

This clonotype was seen more than once but under ten times. This chain connects TRBV7-2 to TRBJ2-7; the match to TRBD1 covers 10 bases. The germline gives CDR1 SGHTA, CDR2 FQGNSA. V gave up 5 bases and J gave up 10 bases; unmatched junction bases: 8. This CDR3 spans 13 amino acids. DNA for the CDR3: TGTGCCAGCAGCATTCCGGGACAGGGGATTCAGTACTTC. Residues: CASSIPGQGIQYF.

The J gene is TRBJ2-1, the V gene TRBV15, with D tentatively TRBD1 (5 bases). V shed 3 bases and J shed 2 bases, with 11 bases lying between them. Germline V gene lookup returns CDR1 LNHNV and CDR2 YYDKDF (reference sequence). This CDR3 comprises 15 residues. CDR3 in amino acids: CATSSDRGTYNEQFF. The CDR3 DNA follows: TGTGCCACCAGCAGTGATAGGGGCACCTACAATGAGCAGTTCTTC.

This chain links TRBV10-2 with TRBJ1-1; tentatively, D is TRBD1 (5 bases). CDR1 and CDR2 from the germline V gene are WSHSY and SAAADI. V was shortened by 0 bases and J by 0 bases, with 8 bases between the two germline ends. CDR3 length: 15 amino acids. Here the CDR3 reads CASSESREVNTEAFF. The DNA for the CDR3 is TGCGCCAGCAGTGAGTCCAGGGAGGTGAACACTGAAGCTTTCTTT.

In this sample, this clonotype turned up a few times. The gene calls are TRBV5-1 and TRBJ2-5, with a weak D call TRBD1 (6 bases). V was pared by 7 bases and J by 1 base, with 8 bases between. The CDR3 runs 12 residues. CDR1 and CDR2 from the germline V gene are SGHRS and YFSETQ. The CDR3 protein is CASQGPQETQYF. In DNA form, the CDR3 reads TGCGCCAGCCAGGGGCCCCAAGAGACCCAGTACTTC. The variable domain in full, with the rest retrieved from reference TRBV5-1 and TRBJ2-5, is KAGVTQTPRYLIKTRGQQVTLSCSPISGHRSVSWYQQTPGQGLQFLFEYFSETQRNKGNFPGRFSGRQFSNSRSEMNVSTLELGDSALYLCASQGPQETQYFGPGTRLLVL.

This chain's CDR3 is CASSLRGRYQPQHF. In DNA, the CDR3 is TGTGCCAGCAGTTTAAGAGGGAGATATCAGCCCCAGCATTTT. The chain recombines TRBV12-3 or TRBV12-4 with TRBJ1-5, with unresolved D. The CDR3 consists of 14 residues. Trimming removed 2 bases at V and 5 bases at J, with 10 bases between.

The CDR3 sequence: CASRPRAGPYEQYF. CDR3 DNA: TGTGCCAGCAGACCTAGGGCAGGCCCCTACGAGCAGTACTTC. The gene calls are TRBV2 and TRBJ2-7, with D hard to call. From germline, CDR1 is SNHLY and CDR2 FYNNEI. The CDR3 spans 14 residues. Trimming stripped 6 bases from V and 2 bases from J, with 14 bases between.

The rearrangement joins TRBV6-6 to TRBJ1-2; D is unresolved. Germline CDR1 reads MNHNY; CDR2 reads SVGAGI (reference sequence). V was clipped by 4 bases and J by 7 bases, with 10 bases between them. The CDR3 spans 12 residues. The chain's CDR3 is CASSSQFSGYTF. The CDR3 DNA follows: TGTGCCAGCAGTTCACAGTTTTCTGGCTACACCTTC.

The chain combines TRBV29-1 with TRBJ2-5; 7 bases are a match to TRBD1. The CDR3 length is 13 residues. The germline V gene encodes CDR1 SQVTM and CDR2 ANQGSEA. The J segment lost 5 bases and the V segment lost 5 bases, leaving 8 bases of the junction unmatched. The CDR3 loop reads CSVYLTGAETQYF. Here the CDR3 DNA reads TGCAGCGTTTACCTAACAGGGGCGGAGACCCAGTACTTC.

This clonotype was counted between two and nine times. The chain uses TRBV4-2 and TRBJ2-5; 8 nucleotides match TRBD1. CDR1 and CDR2 from the germline V gene are LGHNA and YNFKEQ. The J segment lost 1 base and the V segment lost 2 bases, leaving 3 bases of the junction unmatched. CDR3 size: 15 residues. This chain's CDR3 is CASSQYTGGQETQYF. CDR3 bases: TGTGCCAGCAGCCAATATACAGGGGGCCAAGAGACCCAGTACTTC.

The chain joins TRBV6-5 to TRBJ2-6; D is undetermined. Germline-derived CDR1 and CDR2 are MNHEY and SVGAGI. Trimming pared 4 bases from V and 1 base from J, leaving 8 bases between. This CDR3 region has 15 residues. As DNA, the CDR3 is TGTGCCAGCAGTTGGTTAGGTTCTGGGGCCAACGTCCTGACTTTC. It codes for CASSWLGSGANVLTF.

This clonotype has only one observation. The V gene is TRBV20-1, the J gene TRBJ1-1; D possibly corresponds to TRBD1 (5 bases). From germline, CDR1 is DFQATT and CDR2 SNEGSKA (reference sequence). With 5 bases removed from V and 3 bases from J, the gap between germline ends came to 13 bases. This CDR3 comprises 13 residues. CDR3 loop: CSAPRARDTEAFF. CDR3 DNA sequence: TGCAGTGCTCCGCGGGCCAGGGACACTGAAGCTTTCTTT.

The chain combines TRBV7-2 with TRBJ2-3; tentatively, D is TRBD2 (7 bases). CDR3 length: 16 residues. V lost 4 bases and J 3 bases, leaving 17 bases between the germline ends. CDR1 SGHTA and CDR2 FQGNSA come from the germline V gene. CDR3 sequence reads: CASSYGSGGRTDTQYF. CDR3 DNA sequence: TGTGCCAGCAGCTACGGGTCGGGGGGCCGGACAGATACGCAGTATTTT.